The following is a T cell receptor (beta chain) sequence with its context. The data were obtained in a study of blood T cell repertoires in COVID-19. Germline CDR1 reads SGHNT; CDR2 reads YYREEE (reference sequence). Trimming removed 4 bases from V and 4 bases from J, with 14 bases in between. The CDR3 is 14 residues long. Method: immunoSEQ multiplex PCR; TCRdb's copy keeps in-frame clones and lacks some. The sample has around 150,000 clones, around 90% seen once. This sequence originates from a woman aged 60-70 years with active or convalescent COVID-19. The source material was peripheral blood. The V gene is TRBV5-4, the J gene TRBJ1-1; perhaps TRBD1 as D (5 bases). The CDR3 nucleotides read TGTGCCAGCAGCCCGGAGGCGGGGGGCACTGAAGCTTTCTTT. It specifies CASSPEAGGTEAFF.